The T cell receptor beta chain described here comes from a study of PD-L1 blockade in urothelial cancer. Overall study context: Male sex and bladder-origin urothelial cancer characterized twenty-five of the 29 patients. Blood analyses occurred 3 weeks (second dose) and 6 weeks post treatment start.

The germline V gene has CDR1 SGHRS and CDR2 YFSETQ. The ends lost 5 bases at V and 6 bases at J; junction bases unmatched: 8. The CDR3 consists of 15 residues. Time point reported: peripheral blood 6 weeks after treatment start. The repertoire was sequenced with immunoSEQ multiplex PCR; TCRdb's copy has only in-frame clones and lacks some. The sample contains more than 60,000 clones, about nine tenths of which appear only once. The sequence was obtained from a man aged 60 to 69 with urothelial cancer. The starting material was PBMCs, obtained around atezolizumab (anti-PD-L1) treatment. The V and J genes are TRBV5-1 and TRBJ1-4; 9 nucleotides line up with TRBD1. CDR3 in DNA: TGCGCCAGCAGATCCGGGACAGGGACTCATGAAAAACTGTTTTTT. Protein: CASRSGTGTHEKLFF.